One and the same sample provided the 18 T cell receptor beta chains below, sequenced in a study of CD8+ T cells in alopecia areata. Isolated RNA was reverse transcribed into cDNA used as the sequencing template. The method was immunoSEQ multiplex PCR; TCRdb's version includes in-frame clones alone and lacks a portion of them. Of 65,000 to 90,000 clones in the sample, just over 50% were seen once. The material sequenced was NKG2D-high CD8+ T cells sorted from blood. These receptors came from a human donor with alopecia areata.

The J gene is TRBJ1-5, the V gene TRBV19, with D hard to call. The V end was cut by 5 bases, the J end by 0 bases, with 11 bases between. The CDR3 extends over 15 amino acids. Germline V gene data show CDR1 as LNHDA and CDR2 as SQIVND (reference sequence). The CDR3 sequence: CASSPDGYSNQPQHF. CDR3 nucleotides: TGTGCCAGTAGTCCGGACGGGTATAGCAATCAGCCCCAGCATTTT.

This chain's CDR3 is CSQQGDTEAFF. Written as DNA, the CDR3 is TGCAGTCAACAGGGGGACACTGAAGCTTTCTTT. V usage is TRBV29-1 and J usage is TRBJ1-1; 8 nucleotides match TRBD1. The germline V gene encodes CDR1 SQVTM and CDR2 ANQGSEA. The CDR3 extends over 11 amino acids.

This clone has just a few counts. The V call is TRBV19, the J call TRBJ2-1; 7 bases map to TRBD2. V trimming: 5 bases; J trimming: 0 bases; junction bases outside the gene matches: 4. The CDR3 is 15 residues long. Germline V gene sequence: CDR1 LNHDA, CDR2 SQIVND (reference sequence). DNA of the CDR3: TGTGCCAGTAGTGAGGGAGGGTACTCCTACAATGAGCAGTTCTTC. Protein sequence: CASSEGGYSYNEQFF.

The sample holds a few counts of this clone. In the same sample, other DNA sequences code for this CDR3. This chain links TRBV27 with TRBJ2-7, with no clear D. V was shortened by 3 bases and J by 4 bases, with 4 bases between the two germline ends. Germline V gives CDR1 MNHEY, CDR2 SMNVEV (reference sequence). This CDR3 spans 11 amino acids. Here the CDR3 reads CASSFGYEQYF. The CDR3 DNA sequence: TGTGCCAGCAGTTTCGGGTACGAGCAGTACTTC.

V and J are TRBV5-1 and TRBJ2-5; D perhaps matches TRBD2 (7 bases). Trimming removed 0 bases from V and 5 bases from J, with 17 bases in between. There are 16 residues in the CDR3. The germline gives CDR1 SGHRS, CDR2 YFSETQ. The CDR3 coding sequence is TGCGCCAGCAGCTTGGCCGAGGGGGGGCCCGATGAGACCCAGTACTTC. Encoded protein: CASSLAEGGPDETQYF.

The CDR3 loop is CASSPRDSSQETQYF. The CDR3 region has the DNA TGTGCCAGCAGCCCTCGGGACAGCTCCCAAGAGACCCAGTACTTC. The rearrangement uses TRBV7-9 and TRBJ2-5; 7 positions match TRBD1. The germline gives CDR1 SEHNR, CDR2 FQNEAQ (reference sequence). V was pared by 5 bases and J by 1 base, with 7 bases of the junction left unmatched. The CDR3 totals 15 residues. The variable domain in full, with the rest retrieved from reference TRBV7-9 and TRBJ2-5, is DTGVSQNPRHKITKRGQNVTFRCDPISEHNRLYWYRQTLGQGPEFLTYFQNEAQLEKSRLLSDRFSAERPKGSFSTLEIQRTEQGDSAMYLCASSPRDSSQETQYFGPGTRLLVL.

The V and J genes are TRBV30 and TRBJ2-1, with TRBD2 matching over 11 bases. The ends lost 2 bases at V and 1 base at J; junction bases unmatched: 16. CDR1 and CDR2 (germline): GTSNPN, SVGIG (reference sequence). The CDR3 spans 20 residues. The CDR3, as DNA: TGTGCCTGGAGTAGTCCACCCGGGCCTAGCGGGAGGTCGTCCTACAATGAGCAGTTCTTC. Its translation is CAWSSPPGPSGRSSYNEQFF.

This clone was counted between two and nine times. The chain joins TRBV29-1 to TRBJ2-2; D is perhaps TRBD1 (5 bases). V was trimmed by 6 bases and J by 7 bases, leaving 12 bases between them. Germline-derived CDR1 and CDR2 are SQVTM and ANQGSEA. CDR3 length: 12 amino acids. The CDR3 protein is CSVTQGHGELFF. As DNA, the CDR3 is TGCAGCGTGACGCAGGGTCACGGGGAGCTGTTTTTT.

This clone showed up many times. A junction end diverges from the germline sequence, so it may reflect a read error. This chain links TRBV28 with TRBJ2-7; D may be TRBD1 (6 bases). CDR1 and CDR2 (germline): MDHEN, SYDVKM. The CDR3 covers 13 residues. Here the CDR3 DNA reads TGTGCCAGCAGCCTACCGCAGGCTAGGACAGCGATCTTC. It yields the protein CASSLPQARTAIF.

This chain connects TRBV29-1 to TRBJ2-7; 8 nucleotides align to TRBD1. Germline V gene data show CDR1 as SQVTM and CDR2 as ANQGSEA. Trimming removed 3 bases from V and 2 bases from J; junction bases left unmatched: 3. This CDR3 contains 13 residues. The CDR3 spells CSVELGQAYEQYF. CDR3 nucleotides: TGCAGCGTTGAGCTGGGACAGGCCTACGAGCAGTACTTC.

The chain is built from TRBV4-1 and TRBJ2-7; D call uncertain. The CDR3 sequence is 12 residues long. Germline V gene lookup returns CDR1 MGHRA and CDR2 YSYEKL. Trimming pared 8 bases from V and 6 bases from J, leaving 14 bases between. For the CDR3, the DNA is TGCGCCAGCGAATCCGGGTCGGCCGAGCAGTACTTC. It yields the protein CASESGSAEQYF.

A few counts support this clone. The chain employs TRBV19 and TRBJ1-5, with D perhaps TRBD1 (6 bases). Trimming stripped 5 bases from V and 4 bases from J, with 15 bases between. CDR1 is LNHDA and CDR2 is SQIVND in the germline V gene (reference sequence). The CDR3 is 15 amino acids. In DNA form, the CDR3 reads TGTGCCAGTAGTCTAGGACAGTTCGCGAATCAGCCCCAGCATTTT. Encoded protein: CASSLGQFANQPQHF.

This clone was counted a few times. The rearrangement links TRBV29-1 to TRBJ2-5; 7 bases are shared with TRBD1. Per the germline V gene, CDR1 is SQVTM and CDR2 is ANQGSEA. The V and J ends lost 6 bases and 2 bases, in that order; junction bases with no gene match: 6. This CDR3 has 13 amino acids. CDR3 protein: CSVAGTEQETQYF. Written as DNA, the CDR3 is TGCAGCGTGGCTGGGACAGAACAAGAGACCCAGTACTTC.

In its sample, this clone was seen once. This chain's CDR3 is CASSSNTVEYF. Here the CDR3 DNA reads TGCGCCAGCAGCTCCAACACGGTGGAGTACTTC. V and J are TRBV5-1 and TRBJ2-7; D call uncertain. CDR1 is SGHRS and CDR2 is YFSETQ in the germline V gene. This CDR3 is 11 amino acids long. Trimming pared 3 bases from V and 11 bases from J, leaving 12 bases between. The whole variable domain, remainder taken from reference TRBV5-1 and TRBJ2-7, is KAGVTQTPRYLIKTRGQQVTLSCSPISGHRSVSWYQQTPGQGLQFLFEYFSETQRNKGNFPGRFSGRQFSNSRSEMNVSTLELGDSALYLCASSSNTVEYFGPGTRLTVT.

The chain employs TRBV29-1 and TRBJ1-1; 8 bases are a match to TRBD1. The CDR3 is 12 amino acids. The germline V gene has CDR1 SQVTM and CDR2 ANQGSEA. The V segment lost 7 bases and the J segment 3 bases; nucleotides outside the gene matches: 4. The CDR3 here is CSAQQGDTEAFF. Written as DNA, the CDR3 is TGCAGCGCCCAACAGGGGGACACTGAAGCTTTCTTT.

This clone came up a few times. The V gene is TRBV29-1, the J gene TRBJ2-5; D possibly corresponds to TRBD2 (6 bases). CDR1 SQVTM and CDR2 ANQGSEA come from the germline V gene. The CDR3 runs 17 residues. The V end was cut by 7 bases, the J end by 1 base, with 25 bases between. The CDR3 DNA reads as TGCAGCGCCCATGGGAGGTTCGAGGGAGAGCCCCAAGAGACCCAGTACTTC. Protein sequence: CSAHGRFEGEPQETQYF.

This clone was seen just once. This chain joins TRBV2 and TRBJ2-7; D is tentatively TRBD1 or TRBD2 (6 bases each). Trimming shortened V by 8 bases and J by 7 bases, and 18 bases separated the two germline ends. Germline CDR1 SNHLY, CDR2 FYNNEI. The CDR3 totals 13 residues. The CDR3 region is CASGSRGVEEQYF. The CDR3, as DNA: TGTGCCAGCGGGTCAAGGGGGGTAGAGGAGCAGTACTTC.

The V call is TRBV27, the J call TRBJ2-3, with D uncertain. This CDR3 has 11 residues. In germline, CDR1 is MNHEY, CDR2 SMNVEV (reference sequence). Between the trimmed V and J ends, which lost 7 bases and 1 base, there was a span of 3 bases. The CDR3: CASKRTDTQYF. The DNA for the CDR3 is TGTGCCAGCAAGCGCACAGATACGCAGTATTTT.